The 18 T cell receptor beta chains in this list originate from one sample, sequenced in a study of CD8+CD57+ T cells in acquired aplastic anemia. Before being chosen for sequencing, patients had shown CD8+CD57+ cell expansion by flow cytometry. Using genomic DNA as the template, TCR beta VDJ and CDR3 profiling was carried out. TCRdb fed the reads into MiXCR, producing one record per CDR3 protein. This sample has 130,000 or so distinct CDR3 sequences, with nearly 40% found just once. Material: sorted CD4+, CD8+, or CD8+CD57+ T cells (not recorded which) from PBMCs. These receptors were taken from a human donor with aplastic anemia.

The chain joins TRBV29-1 to TRBJ2-7, with TRBD1 matching over 7 bases. From germline, CDR1 is SQVTM and CDR2 ANQGSEA. J gave up 9 bases and V 3 bases, and 8 bases lay outside the gene matches. The CDR3 has 12 amino acids. Here the CDR3 DNA reads TGCAGCGTTGACGATGTAGGGGGCGGGCAGTACTTC. The encoded protein is CSVDDVGGGQYF.

J is TRBJ2-7 and V is TRBV7-2; 15 bases fit TRBD2. The germline V gene encodes CDR1 SGHTA and CDR2 FQGNSA. The CDR3 has 19 residues. With 2 bases clipped from V and 0 bases from J, the junction kept 8 bases outside the gene matches. The CDR3 here is CASSLSGLAGGPSSYEQYV. The CDR3 DNA reads as TGTGCCAGCAGCTTATCGGGACTAGCGGGGGGCCCTAGCTCCTACGAGCAGTACGTC.

This clonotype was seen repeatedly, ten times or more. The chain couples TRBV3-1 to TRBJ1-1; D is unclear. In germline, CDR1 is LGHDT, CDR2 YNNKEL (reference sequence). The CDR3 length is 14 residues. Trimming left V 3 bases short and J 1 base short, with 9 bases between. The chain's CDR3 is CASSHRLGNTEAFF. The DNA of the CDR3 is TGTGCCAGCAGCCATCGCTTGGGGAACACTGAAGCTTTCTTT. Together with reference TRBV3-1 and TRBJ1-1, the CDR3 gives the full variable domain: DTAVSQTPKYLVTQMGNDKSIKCEQNLGHDTMYWYKQDSKKFLKIMFSYNNKELIINETVPNRFSPKSPDKAHLNLHINSLELGDSAVYFCASSHRLGNTEAFFGQGTRLTVV.

This clonotype was detected a few times. This chain links TRBV11-2 with TRBJ2-1; 8 bases agree with TRBD1. The germline V gene encodes CDR1 SGHAT and CDR2 FQNNGV. Germline trimming cut 0 bases from V and 14 bases from J; bases unmatched to any gene: 6. The CDR3 extends over 13 amino acids. The CDR3 reads CASSLDQGAREFF. The DNA of the CDR3 is TGTGCCAGCAGCTTAGATCAGGGGGCTCGGGAGTTCTTC.

This clonotype was counted ten times or more. The chain combines TRBV5-1 with TRBJ2-3, with 8 bases fitting TRBD1. The CDR3 has 15 amino acids. The junction had 5 bases not matched to a gene; V was cut back by 1 base and J by 4 bases. Germline assignment: CDR1 SGHRS and CDR2 YFSETQ. The CDR3: CASSLQGAMADTQYF. Written as DNA, the CDR3 is TGCGCCAGCAGCTTGCAGGGGGCTATGGCAGATACGCAGTATTTT.

This clonotype was seen just once. This chain links TRBV15 with TRBJ2-1, with TRBD2 identical over 7 bases. Germline CDR1 LNHNV, CDR2 YYDKDF (reference sequence). Trimming at V came to 3 bases and at J to 5 bases, leaving 7 bases not matched to a gene. The CDR3 has 15 residues. The CDR3 sequence is CATSRAGDPDNEQFF. In nucleotides, the CDR3 is TGTGCCACCAGCAGGGCGGGGGACCCGGACAATGAGCAGTTCTTC.

The chain couples TRBV29-1 to TRBJ2-2; the D gene is possibly TRBD2 (5 bases). CDR3 size: 13 residues. Trimming cost V 3 bases and J 4 bases, with 9 bases left between them. Germline V lookup: CDR1 SQVTM, CDR2 ANQGSEA. CDR3 loop: CSVDYGSTGELFF. DNA for the CDR3: TGCAGCGTTGATTATGGGAGCACCGGGGAGCTGTTTTTT.

This clonotype was seen at least ten times. The chain uses TRBV9 and TRBJ2-5; D is unresolved. This CDR3 is built from 12 residues. Germline V lookup: CDR1 SGDLS, CDR2 YYNGEE. The V end was cut by 0 bases, the J end by 4 bases, with 4 bases between. This chain's CDR3 is CASSVVLETQYF. The DNA for the CDR3 is TGTGCCAGCAGCGTAGTATTAGAGACCCAGTACTTC.

This clonotype was seen a handful of times. This chain connects TRBV12-5 to TRBJ2-3; D might be TRBD1 or TRBD2, each matching 5 bases. Germline-derived CDR1 and CDR2 are LGHNT and FRNRAP. The V end lost 7 bases, the J end lost 0 bases, and 17 bases lay between the germline ends. CDR3 size: 16 residues. As DNA, the CDR3 is TGTGCTAGTGCCGAAGGTCCGGGACGCAGCACAGATACGCAGTATTTT. Its protein product is CASAEGPGRSTDTQYF.

This clonotype was seen ten or more times. Written as DNA, the CDR3 is TGTGCCAGCAGTTACTCGGGGACAGGCACAGATACGCAGTATTTT. Its protein is CASSYSGTGTDTQYF. The chain is built from TRBV6-5 and TRBJ2-3; 7 nucleotides agree with TRBD1. The germline CDR1 and CDR2 sequences are MNHEY and SVGAGI. CDR3 length: 15 residues. V lost 0 bases and J lost 1; bases outside the gene matches: 1.

The rearrangement links TRBV29-1 to TRBJ2-3; D possibly corresponds to TRBD2 (8 bases). The CDR3 contains 13 residues. Trimming pared 7 bases from V and 15 bases from J, leaving 26 bases between. Germline CDR1 reads SQVTM; CDR2 reads ANQGSEA. The DNA of the CDR3 is TGCAGCGCACCGACAGGGATCAGCGGGAGTTACTATTTT. Protein product: CSAPTGISGSYYF.

This clonotype showed up just a few times. The CDR3 nucleotides are TGCGCCAGCAGCCAAGTTTTAGCGGCAAGTGGTAGTGAAAAACTGTTTTTT. Its protein is CASSQVLAASGSEKLFF. This chain connects TRBV4-1 to TRBJ1-4; D call uncertain. V lost 1 base and J 7 bases, leaving 19 bases between the germline ends. This CDR3 contains 17 residues. Per germline, CDR1 MGHRA and CDR2 YSYEKL.

The chain links TRBV2 to TRBJ2-3; the match to TRBD1 covers 7 bases. Germline trimming cut 7 bases from V and 1 base from J; bases unmatched to any gene: 8. From germline, CDR1 is SNHLY and CDR2 FYNNEI. The CDR3 has 15 residues. The CDR3 here is CASTGTGVRTDTQYF. CDR3 coding DNA: TGTGCCAGCACCGGAACAGGGGTCCGCACAGATACGCAGTATTTT.

This clonotype was recorded many times. The V call is TRBV2, the J call TRBJ1-5; no definite D call. The V gene's germline CDR1 is SNHLY and CDR2 FYNNEI. The CDR3 totals 14 residues. The V and J ends lost 1 base and 0 bases respectively, with 4 bases between them. The CDR3 sequence: CASSEELSNQPQHF. CDR3 sequence (DNA): TGTGCCAGCAGTGAAGAGCTTAGCAATCAGCCCCAGCATTTT.

This chain connects TRBV20-1 to TRBJ2-3, with TRBD2 matching over 8 bases. The CDR3 is 15 amino acids. The ends lost 3 bases at V and 1 base at J; junction bases unmatched: 6. CDR1 DFQATT and CDR2 SNEGSKA come from the germline V gene (reference sequence). The CDR3 DNA is TGCAGTGCTAGGTCCGCGACTAGCGGCACAGATACGCAGTATTTT. This translates into CSARSATSGTDTQYF.

The V and J genes are TRBV6-1 and TRBJ2-3, with D maybe TRBD2 (6 bases). This CDR3 region has 14 residues. Trimming stripped 7 bases from V and 2 bases from J, with 13 bases between. CDR1 and CDR2 (germline): MNHNS, SASEGT. CDR3 DNA sequence: TGTGCCAGCACCCTGGGGGACTCCACAGATACGCAGTATTTT. Translated: CASTLGDSTDTQYF.

The chain links TRBV10-3 to TRBJ1-1, with no clear D. The V gene's germline CDR1 is ENHRY and CDR2 SYGVKD. Trimming left V 5 bases short and J 3 bases short, with 16 bases between. The CDR3 totals 15 residues. CDR3 sequence reads: CAISMVLQKDTEAFF. CDR3 DNA: TGTGCCATCAGTATGGTACTCCAGAAGGACACTGAAGCTTTCTTT.

The chain uses TRBV11-2 and TRBJ2-2, with a possible D match to TRBD2 (5 bases). Trimming cost V 3 bases and J 7 bases, with 18 bases left between them. The CDR3 is 16 residues long. The germline CDR1 and CDR2 sequences are SGHAT and FQNNGV. This chain's CDR3 is CASSFLAAGRGGELFF. CDR3 DNA sequence: TGTGCCAGCAGCTTTCTGGCCGCCGGTCGGGGCGGGGAGCTGTTTTTT.